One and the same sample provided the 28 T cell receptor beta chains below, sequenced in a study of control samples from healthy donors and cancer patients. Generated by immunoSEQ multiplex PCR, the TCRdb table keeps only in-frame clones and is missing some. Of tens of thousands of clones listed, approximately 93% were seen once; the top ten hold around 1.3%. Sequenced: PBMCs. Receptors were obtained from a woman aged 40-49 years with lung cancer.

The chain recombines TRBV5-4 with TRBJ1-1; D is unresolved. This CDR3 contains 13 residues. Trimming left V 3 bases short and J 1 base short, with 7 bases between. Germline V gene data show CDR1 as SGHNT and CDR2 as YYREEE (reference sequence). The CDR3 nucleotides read TGTGCCAGCAGCTCAGGTTCGAACACTGAAGCTTTCTTT. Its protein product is CASSSGSNTEAFF.

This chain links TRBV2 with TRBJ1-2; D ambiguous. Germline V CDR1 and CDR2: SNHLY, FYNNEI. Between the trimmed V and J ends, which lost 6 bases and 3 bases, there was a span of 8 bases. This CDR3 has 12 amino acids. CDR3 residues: CASRSNDYGYTF. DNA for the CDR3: TGTGCCAGCAGGAGTAACGACTATGGCTACACCTTC.

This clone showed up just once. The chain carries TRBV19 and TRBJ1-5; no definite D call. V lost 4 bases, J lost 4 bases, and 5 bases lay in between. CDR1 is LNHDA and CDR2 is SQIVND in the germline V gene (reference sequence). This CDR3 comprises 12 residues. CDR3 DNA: TGTGCCAGTAGTACACAAAATCAGCCCCAGCATTTT. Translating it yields CASSTQNQPQHF.

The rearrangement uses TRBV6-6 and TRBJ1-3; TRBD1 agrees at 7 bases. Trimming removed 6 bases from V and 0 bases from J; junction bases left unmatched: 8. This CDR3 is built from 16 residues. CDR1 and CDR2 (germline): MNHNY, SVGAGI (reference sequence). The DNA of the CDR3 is TGTGCCAGCAGACCCCCGGGACAGCTCTCTGGAAACACCATATATTTT. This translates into CASRPPGQLSGNTIYF.

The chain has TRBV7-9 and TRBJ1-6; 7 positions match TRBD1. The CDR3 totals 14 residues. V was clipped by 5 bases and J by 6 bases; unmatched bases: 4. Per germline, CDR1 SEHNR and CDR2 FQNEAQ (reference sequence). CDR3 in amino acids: CASSRTGLNSPLHF. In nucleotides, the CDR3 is TGTGCCAGCAGCCGGACAGGTCTTAATTCACCCCTCCACTTT.

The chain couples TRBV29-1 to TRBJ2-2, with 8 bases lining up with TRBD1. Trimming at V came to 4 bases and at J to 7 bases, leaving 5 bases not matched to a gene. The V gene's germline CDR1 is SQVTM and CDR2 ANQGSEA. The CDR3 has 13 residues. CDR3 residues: CSVGTGLSGELFF. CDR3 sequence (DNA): TGCAGCGTTGGGACAGGGTTAAGCGGGGAGCTGTTTTTT.

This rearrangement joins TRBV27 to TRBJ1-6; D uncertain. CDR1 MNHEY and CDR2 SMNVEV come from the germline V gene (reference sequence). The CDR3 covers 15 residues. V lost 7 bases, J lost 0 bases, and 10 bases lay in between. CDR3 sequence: CASKEGVSYNSPLHF. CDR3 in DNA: TGTGCCAGCAAGGAGGGTGTCTCCTATAATTCACCCCTCCACTTT.

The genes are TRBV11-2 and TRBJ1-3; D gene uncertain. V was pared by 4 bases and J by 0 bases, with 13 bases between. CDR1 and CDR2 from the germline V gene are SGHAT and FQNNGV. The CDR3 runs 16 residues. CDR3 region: CASSSPPLGSGNTIYF. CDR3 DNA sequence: TGTGCCAGCAGCTCCCCCCCTCTCGGCTCTGGAAACACCATATATTTT.

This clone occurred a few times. As DNA, the CDR3 is TGTGCCAGCAGTCTGGGGAATTCACCCCTCCACTTT. Translation gives CASSLGNSPLHF. The genes are TRBV6-6 and TRBJ1-6; D is uncertain. Germline V gene lookup returns CDR1 MNHNY and CDR2 SVGAGI (reference sequence). Trimming removed 5 bases from V and 7 bases from J, with 6 bases in between. The CDR3 is 12 amino acids.

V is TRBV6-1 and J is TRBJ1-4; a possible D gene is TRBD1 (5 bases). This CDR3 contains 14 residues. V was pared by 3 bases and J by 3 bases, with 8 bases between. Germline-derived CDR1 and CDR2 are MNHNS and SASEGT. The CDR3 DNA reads TGTGCCAGCAGTGAGGGGCATTCTAATGAAAAACTGTTTTTT. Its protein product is CASSEGHSNEKLFF.

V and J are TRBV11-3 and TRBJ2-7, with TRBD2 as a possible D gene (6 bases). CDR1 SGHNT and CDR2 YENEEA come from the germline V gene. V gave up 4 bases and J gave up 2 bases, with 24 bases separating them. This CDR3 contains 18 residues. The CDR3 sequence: CASSSDRSGRQGAYEQYF. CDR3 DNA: TGTGCCAGCAGCTCAGACCGGTCAGGGAGGCAGGGTGCCTACGAGCAGTACTTC.

The CDR3 DNA follows: TGCGCCAGCAGCTTGAATTCAGGAGGTGATTCACCCCTCCACTTT. Its translation: CASSLNSGGDSPLHF. This chain links TRBV5-1 with TRBJ1-6; no definite D call. Germline CDR1 and CDR2: SGHRS and YFSETQ. Trimming shortened V by 1 base and J by 8 bases, and 13 bases separated the two germline ends. The CDR3 is 15 residues long. Complete variable domain (other parts from reference TRBV5-1 and TRBJ1-6): KAGVTQTPRYLIKTRGQQVTLSCSPISGHRSVSWYQQTPGQGLQFLFEYFSETQRNKGNFPGRFSGRQFSNSRSEMNVSTLELGDSALYLCASSLNSGGDSPLHFGNGTRLTVT.

The CDR3 loop is CASSQVLRDPLPEQYF. CDR3 sequence (DNA): TGTGCCAGCAGCCAAGTGCTCCGGGACCCTCTTCCCGAGCAGTACTTC. The chain combines TRBV3-1 (or the pseudogene TRBV3-2) with TRBJ2-7, with D tentatively TRBD1 or TRBD2 (5 bases each). Germline V gene data show CDR1 as LGHDT and CDR2 as YNNKEL (reference sequence). The V end was cut by 1 base, the J end by 6 bases, with 19 bases between. This CDR3 has 16 residues.

For the CDR3, the DNA is TGCGCCAGCAGCATGTGGGTGACCGGGGCCAACGTCCTGACTTTC. This sequence encodes CASSMWVTGANVLTF. V gene TRBV5-1 combines with J gene TRBJ2-6; D is unclear. Trimming shortened V by 4 bases and J by 4 bases, and 12 bases separated the two germline ends. Germline V gene lookup returns CDR1 SGHRS and CDR2 YFSETQ. This CDR3 contains 15 residues.

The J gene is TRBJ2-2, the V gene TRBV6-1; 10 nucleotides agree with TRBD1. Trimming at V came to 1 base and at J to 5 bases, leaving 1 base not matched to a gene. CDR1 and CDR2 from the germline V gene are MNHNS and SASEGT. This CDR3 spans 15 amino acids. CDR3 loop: CASSEGDRGTGELFF. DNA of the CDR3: TGTGCCAGCAGTGAAGGGGACAGGGGAACCGGGGAGCTGTTTTTT.

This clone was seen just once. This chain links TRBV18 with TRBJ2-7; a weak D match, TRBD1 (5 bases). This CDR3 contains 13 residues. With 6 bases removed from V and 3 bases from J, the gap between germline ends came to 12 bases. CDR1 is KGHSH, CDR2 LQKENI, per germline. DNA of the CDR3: TGTGCCAGCTCCCCCCAGGGCGACTACGAGCAGTACTTC. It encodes CASSPQGDYEQYF. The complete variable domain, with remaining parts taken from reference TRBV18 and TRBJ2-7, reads NAGVMQNPRHLVRRRGQEARLRCSPMKGHSHVYWYRQLPEEGLKFMVYLQKENIIDESGMPKERFSAEFPKEGPSILRIQQVVRGDSAAYFCASSPQGDYEQYFGPGTRLTVT.

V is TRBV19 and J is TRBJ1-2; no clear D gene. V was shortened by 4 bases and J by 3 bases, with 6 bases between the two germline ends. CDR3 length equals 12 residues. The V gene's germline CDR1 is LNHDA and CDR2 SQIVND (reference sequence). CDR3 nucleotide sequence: TGTGCCAGTAGTAGAGTGGACTATGGCTACACCTTC. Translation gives CASSRVDYGYTF.

The CDR3 reads CASSLAYGSYEQYF. CDR3 sequence (DNA): TGTGCCAGCAGCTTGGCCTACGGATCCTACGAGCAGTACTTC. V and J are TRBV5-6 and TRBJ2-7; D gene ambiguous. Germline V gene data show CDR1 as SGHDT and CDR2 as YYEEEE. CDR3 length: 14 amino acids. With 0 bases removed from V and 1 base from J, the gap between germline ends came to 8 bases. The full variable domain, its missing parts supplied by reference TRBV5-6 and TRBJ2-7, is DAGVTQSPTHLIKTRGQQVTLRCSPKSGHDTVSWYQQALGQGPQFIFQYYEEEERQRGNFPDRFSGHQFPNYSSELNVNALLLGDSALYLCASSLAYGSYEQYFGPGTRLTVT.

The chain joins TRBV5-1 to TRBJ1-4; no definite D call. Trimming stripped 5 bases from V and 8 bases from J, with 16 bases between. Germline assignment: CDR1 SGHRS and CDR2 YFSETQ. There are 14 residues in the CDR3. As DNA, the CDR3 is TGCGCCAGCAGACTTTCGGCGGCGGTGGAAAAACTGTTTTTT. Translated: CASRLSAAVEKLFF.

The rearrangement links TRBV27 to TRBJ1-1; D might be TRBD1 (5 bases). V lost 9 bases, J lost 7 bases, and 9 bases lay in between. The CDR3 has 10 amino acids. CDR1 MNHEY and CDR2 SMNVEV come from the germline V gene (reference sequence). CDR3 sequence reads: CARGVGEAFF. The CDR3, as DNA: TGTGCCAGGGGGGTGGGTGAAGCTTTCTTT.

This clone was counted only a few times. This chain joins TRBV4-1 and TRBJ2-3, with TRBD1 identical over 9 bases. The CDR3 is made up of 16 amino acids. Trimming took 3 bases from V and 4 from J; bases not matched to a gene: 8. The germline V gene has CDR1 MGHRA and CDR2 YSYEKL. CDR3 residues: CASSQALQGAPDTQYF. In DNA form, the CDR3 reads TGCGCCAGCAGCCAGGCTTTACAGGGGGCCCCAGATACGCAGTATTTT.

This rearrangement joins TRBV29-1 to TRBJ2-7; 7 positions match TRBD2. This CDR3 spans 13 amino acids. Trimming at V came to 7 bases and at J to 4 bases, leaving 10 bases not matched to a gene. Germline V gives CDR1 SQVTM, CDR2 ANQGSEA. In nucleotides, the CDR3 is TGCAGCGCCTGGGGGGGTGGAGAATACGAGCAGTACTTC. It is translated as CSAWGGGEYEQYF.

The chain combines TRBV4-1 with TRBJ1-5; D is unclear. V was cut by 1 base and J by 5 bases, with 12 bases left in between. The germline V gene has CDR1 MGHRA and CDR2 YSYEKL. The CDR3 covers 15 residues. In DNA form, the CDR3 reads TGCGCCAGCAGCCAAGTGGAGCAGCCCGATCAGCCCCAGCATTTT. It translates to CASSQVEQPDQPQHF.

CDR3 residues: CATSEVPAGGNQPQHF. The CDR3 bases are TGTGCCACCAGTGAAGTCCCGGCTGGTGGGAATCAGCCCCAGCATTTT. The chain joins TRBV24-1 to TRBJ1-5, with D unresolved. The CDR3 has 16 residues. Trimming stripped 4 bases from V and 4 bases from J, with 16 bases between. The germline V gene has CDR1 KGHDR and CDR2 SFDVKD.

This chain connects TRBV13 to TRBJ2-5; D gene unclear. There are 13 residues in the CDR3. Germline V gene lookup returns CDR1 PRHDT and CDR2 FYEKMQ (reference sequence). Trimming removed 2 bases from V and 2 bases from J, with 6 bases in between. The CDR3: CASSLSRQETQYF. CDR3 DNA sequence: TGTGCCAGCAGCTTAAGTAGACAAGAGACCCAGTACTTC.

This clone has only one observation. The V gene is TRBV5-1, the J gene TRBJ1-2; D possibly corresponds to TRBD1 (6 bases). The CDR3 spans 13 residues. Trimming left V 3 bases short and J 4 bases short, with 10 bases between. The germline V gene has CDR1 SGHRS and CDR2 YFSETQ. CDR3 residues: CASSWTTGYGYTF. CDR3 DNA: TGCGCCAGCAGCTGGACGACAGGCTATGGCTACACCTTC. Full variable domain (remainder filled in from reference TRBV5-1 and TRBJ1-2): KAGVTQTPRYLIKTRGQQVTLSCSPISGHRSVSWYQQTPGQGLQFLFEYFSETQRNKGNFPGRFSGRQFSNSRSEMNVSTLELGDSALYLCASSWTTGYGYTFGSGTRLTVV.

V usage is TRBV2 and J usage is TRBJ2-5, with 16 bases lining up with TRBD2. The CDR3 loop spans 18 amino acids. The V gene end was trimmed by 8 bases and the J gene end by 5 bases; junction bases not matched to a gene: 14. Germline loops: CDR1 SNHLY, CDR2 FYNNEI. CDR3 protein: CASLGTSGGAPPRETQYF. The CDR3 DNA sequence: TGTGCCAGCCTCGGGACTAGCGGGGGGGCCCCCCCAAGGGAGACCCAGTACTTC.

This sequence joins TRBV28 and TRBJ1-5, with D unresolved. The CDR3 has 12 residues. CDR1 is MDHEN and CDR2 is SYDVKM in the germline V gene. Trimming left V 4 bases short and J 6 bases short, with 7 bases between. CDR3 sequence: CASSYETQPQHF. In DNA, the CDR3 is TGTGCCAGCAGTTATGAGACTCAGCCCCAGCATTTT.